This T cell receptor (beta chain) appears in the sequencing data of a study of blood T cell repertoires in COVID-19. Study-wide context: Researchers got acute and convalescent COVID-19 samples from the United States, Italy and Spain. T cells, B-cell-depleted T cells, or PBMCs provided the cDNA or gDNA that served as material.

Recruitment covered about two dozen US areas and drew participants whose ages spanned roughly 18 to 89 years. The germline CDR1 and CDR2 sequences are SGHRS and YFSETQ. The CDR3 is made up of 15 amino acids. Trimming at V came to 7 bases and at J to 3 bases, leaving 6 bases not matched to a gene. In its sample, this clone was seen once. Here immunoSEQ multiplex PCR was the method, and the copy in TCRdb shows in-frame clones only, minus some. The repertoire holds roughly 220,000 clones, with around 88% as singletons. V gene TRBV5-1 combines with J gene TRBJ2-3; 12 bases align to TRBD2. The source material was PBMCs or T cells enriched from blood (not recorded which). This clonotype originated in a woman in her forties or fifties with acute COVID-19. The CDR3 DNA reads TGCGCCAGCGGGGCACTAGCGGGAGGAACAGATACGCAGTATTTT. Translating it yields CASGALAGGTDTQYF.